The T cell receptor beta chain described here comes from a study of CD8 T cells in ankylosing spondylitis. Overall study findings and caveats: Roughly eight highly homologous variants made up a TCR beta motif that seemed to typify ankylosing spondylitis blood. The clones that were linked to disease were reported to be significantly enriched in matched synovial fluid samples from ankylosing spondylitis patients. Relatively rare in peripheral blood, disease-linked clones were also CD8+.

Using its own MiXCR run on the 5' RACE reads, TCRdb lists one record per CDR3 protein. The sample has roughly 300,000 distinct CDR3 sequences; 7.5% to 9% are singletons. V lost 5 bases to trimming and J lost 8 bases, with 14 bases between them. This CDR3 is built from 13 residues. Germline V lookup: CDR1 SGHRS, CDR2 YFSETQ. This clonotype was seen more than once but under ten times. Its antigen is not known. The chain combines TRBV5-1 with TRBJ2-1; weak D call: TRBD1 (5 bases). This clonotype originated in a male donor with ankylosing spondylitis. The sample consisted of blood, either unsorted or a sorted T cell fraction (not recorded which). CDR3 loop: CASSLLWGDEQFF. For the CDR3, the DNA is TGCGCCAGCAGTCTGTTGTGGGGCGATGAGCAGTTCTTC.